This T cell receptor beta chain was profiled in a study of T cells in Graves' hyperthyroidism and ophthalmopathy. TCR beta CDR3 regions were amplified from RNA transcripts. When the TCR CDR3 underwent first-round RT-PCR, the HTBI primer set was used. One entry per CDR3 protein, called by TCRdb with MiXCR from the multiplex PCR reads. Of over 450,000 distinct CDR3 sequences listed, approximately 15% were seen once; the top ten hold about 17%. The CDR3 has 14 amino acids. The V segment lost 7 bases and the J segment 8 bases; nucleotides outside the gene matches: 10. Per the germline V gene, CDR1 is MNHNS and CDR2 is SASEGT. In its sample, this clonotype was seen a few times. Its antigen is not identified. Study-level points and caveats: Most thyroid-expanded clonotypes above 0.001 were also found in blood.

The sequenced material came from blood. The source of this sequence is a woman between 18 and 30 years old with Graves' hyperthyroidism. The rearrangement uses TRBV6-1 and TRBJ2-1; 8 nucleotides agree with TRBD1. CDR3 region: CASTRTGKGDEQFF. The CDR3 nucleotides read TGTGCCAGCACCAGGACAGGGAAGGGCGATGAGCAGTTCTTC.